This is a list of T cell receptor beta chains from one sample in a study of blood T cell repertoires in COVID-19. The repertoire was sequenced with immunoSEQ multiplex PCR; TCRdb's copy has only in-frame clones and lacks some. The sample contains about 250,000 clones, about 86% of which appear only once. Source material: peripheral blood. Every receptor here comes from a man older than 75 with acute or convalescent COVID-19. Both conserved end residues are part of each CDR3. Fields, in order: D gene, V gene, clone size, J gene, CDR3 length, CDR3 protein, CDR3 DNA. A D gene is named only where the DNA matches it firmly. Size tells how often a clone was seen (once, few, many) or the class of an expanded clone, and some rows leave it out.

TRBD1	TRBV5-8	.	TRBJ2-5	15	CASTHGTGVQETQYF	TGTGCCAGCACCCATGGGACAGGGGTCCAAGAGACCCAGTACTTC
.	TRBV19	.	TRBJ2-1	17	CASRPPVGQGAYNEQFF	TGTGCCAGTAGGCCCCCCGTAGGGCAGGGCGCCTACAATGAGCAGTTCTTC
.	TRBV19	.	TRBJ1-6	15	CASSMGGTYNSPLHF	TGTGCCAGTAGTATGGGGGGTACCTATAATTCACCCCTCCACTTT
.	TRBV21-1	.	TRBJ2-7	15	CASSPRVDRAYEQYF	TGTGCCAGCAGCCCAAGGGTAGACAGGGCGTACGAGCAGTACTTC
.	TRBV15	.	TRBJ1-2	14	CATSREDGRGGYTF	TGTGCCACCAGCAGAGAGGACGGTAGGGGAGGCTACACCTTC
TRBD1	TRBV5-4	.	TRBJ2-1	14	CASSLPGQNNEQFF	TGTGCCAGCAGCTTACCGGGACAGAACAATGAGCAGTTCTTC
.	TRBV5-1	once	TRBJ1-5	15	CASSLGGLRNQPQHF	TGCGCCAGCAGCTTGGGGGGGCTTCGCAATCAGCCCCAGCATTTT
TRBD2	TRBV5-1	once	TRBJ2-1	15	CASSLSGGDYNEQFF	TGCGCCAGCAGCTTAAGCGGGGGGGATTACAATGAGCAGTTCTTC
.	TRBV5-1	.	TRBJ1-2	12	CASSLGAYGYTF	TGCGCCAGCAGCTTGGGCGCTTATGGCTACACCTTC
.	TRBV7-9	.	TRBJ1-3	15	CASRPGHLFGNTIYF	TGTGCCAGCAGGCCGGGACACCTTTTTGGAAACACCATATATTTT
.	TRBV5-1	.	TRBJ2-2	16	CASSSRGGLNTGELFF	TGCGCCAGCAGCTCTAGGGGGGGTTTGAACACCGGGGAGCTGTTTTTT
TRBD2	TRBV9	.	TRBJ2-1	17	CASSVAPIAGGSNEQFF	TGTGCCAGCAGCGTAGCCCCAATAGCGGGAGGGTCCAATGAGCAGTTCTTC
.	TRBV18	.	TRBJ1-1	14	CASSPGRPNTEAFF	TGTGCCAGCTCGCCGGGTAGACCGAACACTGAAGCTTTCTTT
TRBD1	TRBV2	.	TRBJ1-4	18	CASRNGQGMDSTNEKLFF	TGTGCCAGCAGAAATGGACAGGGCATGGACTCAACTAATGAAAAACTGTTTTTT
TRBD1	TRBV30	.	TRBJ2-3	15	CAWSVSGGQKDTQYF	TGTGCCTGGAGTGTCTCAGGGGGCCAGAAAGATACGCAGTATTTT
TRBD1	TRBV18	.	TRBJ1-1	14	CASSPGQGHTEAFF	TGTGCCAGCTCACCGGGACAGGGCCACACTGAAGCTTTCTTT
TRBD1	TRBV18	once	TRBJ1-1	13	CASSPQDRGRAFF	TGTGCCAGCTCACCACAGGACAGGGGGCGAGCTTTCTTT
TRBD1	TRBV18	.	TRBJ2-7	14	CASSIGTGVYEQYF	TGTGCCAGCTCAATAGGGACAGGAGTCTACGAGCAGTACTTC
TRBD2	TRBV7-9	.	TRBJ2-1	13	CASSSLLAGTQFF	TGTGCCAGCAGCTCCCTCTTAGCGGGCACGCAGTTCTTC
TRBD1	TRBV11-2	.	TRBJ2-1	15	CASSFGQGFRNEQFF	TGTGCCAGCAGCTTTGGACAGGGATTTAGAAATGAGCAGTTCTTC
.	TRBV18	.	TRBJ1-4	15	CASSHRNGANEKLFF	TGTGCCAGCTCACACAGGAACGGAGCCAATGAAAAACTGTTTTTT
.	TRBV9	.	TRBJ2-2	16	CASSVTGTTNTGELFF	TGTGCCAGCAGCGTAACCGGGACAACGAACACCGGGGAGCTGTTTTTT
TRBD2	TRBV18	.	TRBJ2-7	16	CASSPREGSISYEQYF	TGTGCCAGCTCTCCAAGGGAGGGTTCGATTTCCTACGAGCAGTACTTC
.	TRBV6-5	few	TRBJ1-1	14	CASSGIKGNTEAFF	TGTGCCAGCAGCGGGATTAAAGGGAACACTGAAGCTTTCTTT
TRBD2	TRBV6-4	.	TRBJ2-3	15	CASSRLAGSIDTQYF	TGTGCCAGCAGCAGACTAGCGGGGTCCATAGATACGCAGTATTTT
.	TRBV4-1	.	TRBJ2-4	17	CASSQPRGGEAKNIQYF	TGCGCCAGCAGCCAACCTAGGGGGGGGGAGGCCAAAAACATTCAGTACTTC
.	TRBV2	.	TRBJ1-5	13	CASVRNQNQPQHF	TGTGCCAGCGTCAGAAACCAGAATCAGCCCCAGCATTTT
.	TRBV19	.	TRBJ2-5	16	CATNHPRGEGRETQYF	TGTGCCACCAATCATCCAAGGGGGGAGGGCCGAGAGACCCAGTACTTC
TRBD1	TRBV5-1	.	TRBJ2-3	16	CASSFTTGVGTDTQYF	TGCGCCAGCAGCTTTACGACAGGGGTTGGCACAGATACGCAGTATTTT
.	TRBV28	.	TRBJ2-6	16	CASSTPSGTGANVLTF	TGTGCCAGCAGTACCCCCTCAGGGACTGGGGCCAACGTCCTGACTTTC
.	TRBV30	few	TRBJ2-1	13	CASTGSSYNEQFF	TGTGCCTCCACTGGGAGCTCCTACAATGAGCAGTTCTTC
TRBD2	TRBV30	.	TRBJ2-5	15	CAWDPGLGSKETQYF	TGTGCCTGGGACCCGGGACTAGGATCGAAGGAGACCCAGTACTTC
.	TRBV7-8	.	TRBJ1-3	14	CASASGSSGNTIYF	TGTGCCAGCGCTTCGGGGAGCTCTGGAAACACCATATATTTT
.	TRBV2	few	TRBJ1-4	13	CASRNPGQEKLFF	TGTGCCAGCAGGAATCCAGGGCAGGAAAAACTGTTTTTT